This T cell receptor (beta chain) is from a study of T cells in Graves' hyperthyroidism and ophthalmopathy. Overall study context: Peripheral blood was acquired at first diagnosis, ahead of any therapy whatsoever.

Researchers took RNA transcripts and amplified the TCR beta CDR3 regions from them. RT-PCR in the first round (using the HTBI primer set) targeted the TCR CDR3. TCRdb re-called the multiplex PCR reads with MiXCR, one entry per CDR3 protein. Altogether 300,000 to 450,000 distinct CDR3 sequences are present, 20% to 30% being singletons, with the ten largest covering 73%. This clonotype was counted many times. What it binds is not known. CDR3 size: 16 residues. V trimming: 6 bases; J trimming: 4 bases; junction bases outside the gene matches: 10. Germline CDR1 SNHLY, CDR2 FYNNEI. Study-wide points: Also found in blood were most expanded thyroid clonotypes above 0.001.

This sample holds PBMCs from less than 13 ml fresh peripheral blood. The sequencing sample was made of blood. The chain is built from TRBV2 and TRBJ2-5, with 11 nucleotides matching TRBD2. This receptor was identified in a man aged 50 or older with Graves' hyperthyroidism. DNA of the CDR3: TGTGCCAGCAGGACCCGACTAGCGGGAATTGGAGAGACCCAGTACTTC. This gives the protein CASRTRLAGIGETQYF.